This TCR beta chain was identified in a study of blood T cell repertoires in COVID-19. Study summary: COVID-19 samples collected from the United States, Italy and Spain covered acute and convalescent phases. PBMCs, B-cell-depleted T cells, or T cells provided the cDNA or gDNA that made up the material.

This clone was detected a few times. In germline, CDR1 is SGHTA, CDR2 FQGNSA. The CDR3 covers 14 residues. V was trimmed by 5 bases and J by 9 bases, leaving 14 bases between them. Sequenced by immunoSEQ multiplex PCR; TCRdb stores in-frame clones only, minus some. In the table there are some 150,000 clones, around 85% of which are singletons. The gene calls are TRBV7-2 and TRBJ1-6, with D perhaps TRBD1 (6 bases). The source is a woman between 40 and 55 years old with active or convalescent COVID-19. The material sequenced was peripheral blood. CDR3 in DNA: TGTGCCAGCAGCCCCACCTCCAGGGGTTCACCCCTCCACTTT. Its translation: CASSPTSRGSPLHF.